Listed below are T cell receptor beta chains from one sample, sequenced in a study of blood T cell repertoires in COVID-19. Sequencing was performed with immunoSEQ multiplex PCR; in TCRdb, only in-frame clones are kept and a portion is missing. The data show 180,000 or so clones, with around 81% seen just once and approximately 11% held by the top ten. The material sequenced was peripheral blood. The receptors derive from a woman aged 40 to 55 with COVID-19, enrolled during active disease. Both conserved end residues are part of each CDR3. D genes are given only for firm matches. For some rows the clone size is stated as once, few or many, or as a class when expanded; others skip it.

size: NA; D: TRBD1; V: TRBV11-2; J: TRBJ1-4; DNA: TGTGCCAGCAGCTTAGGGGACAGGGGTGAAAAACTGTTTTTT; CDR3: CASSLGDRGEKLFF
size: NA; D: NA; V: TRBV28; J: TRBJ1-6; DNA: TGTGCCAGCAGCCGGTCGGTCCGCCGTGGAGGGAATTCACCCCTCCACTTT; CDR3: CASSRSVRRGGNSPLHF
size: NA; D: TRBD2; V: TRBV3-1/TRBV3-2; J: TRBJ2-4; DNA: TGTGCCAGCAGCCCGTCCTTCCGAGCGGGAGTGTTGTACTTC; CDR3: CASSPSFRAGVLYF
size: few; D: NA; V: TRBV5-6; J: TRBJ1-3; DNA: TGTGCCAGCAGCTCGTACAGGATCTCTGGAAACACCATATATTTT; CDR3: CASSSYRISGNTIYF
size: NA; D: NA; V: TRBV7-8; J: TRBJ1-2; DNA: TGTGCCAGCAGCCCCCGTGTTTTAGGGGCAAACTATGGCTACACCTTC; CDR3: CASSPRVLGANYGYTF
size: NA; D: TRBD2; V: TRBV5-5; J: TRBJ2-5; DNA: TGTGCCAGCAGCCCGGGGGGGTATGAGACCCAGTACTTC; CDR3: CASSPGGYETQYF
size: NA; D: TRBD2; V: TRBV30; J: TRBJ2-1; DNA: TGTGCCTGGGCAACCTCCGGGACTAACTACAATGAGCAGTTCTTC; CDR3: CAWATSGTNYNEQFF
size: NA; D: NA; V: TRBV19; J: TRBJ2-3; DNA: TGTGCCACTAGGACACTAGACGGGGCAGATACGCAGTATTTT; CDR3: CATRTLDGADTQYF
size: NA; D: NA; V: TRBV10-3; J: TRBJ1-5; DNA: TGTGCCATCAGTGAGTCGTCCGGGAACAGCAATCAGCCCCAGCATTTT; CDR3: CAISESSGNSNQPQHF
size: NA; D: NA; V: TRBV9; J: TRBJ1-4; DNA: TGTGCCAGCAGCGTAGTCCCCGACAGCGAAAAACTGTTTTTT; CDR3: CASSVVPDSEKLFF
size: NA; D: TRBD1; V: TRBV29-1; J: TRBJ2-7; DNA: TGCAGCGTTCAAGGCTGGCAGGGGGACCCCTACGAGCAGTACTTC; CDR3: CSVQGWQGDPYEQYF
size: NA; D: TRBD2; V: TRBV5-1; J: TRBJ2-1; DNA: TGCGCCAGCAGCTTGGCCTTATGGCCTAGCGGGGGCAATGAGCAGTTCTTC; CDR3: CASSLALWPSGGNEQFF
size: NA; D: NA; V: TRBV4-1; J: TRBJ2-7; DNA: TGCGCCAGCAGCCCTCTGTTGGCGCCTACTACCTACGAGCAGTACTTC; CDR3: CASSPLLAPTTYEQYF
size: NA; D: NA; V: TRBV29-1; J: TRBJ2-1; DNA: TGCAGCGTCCATTCGGACAGCTTATACAATGAGCAGTTCTTC; CDR3: CSVHSDSLYNEQFF
size: NA; D: NA; V: TRBV28; J: TRBJ2-4; DNA: TGTGCCAGCAGCCTCCCCGCAGGGCCAAACATTCAGTACTTC; CDR3: CASSLPAGPNIQYF
size: NA; D: TRBD1; V: TRBV9; J: TRBJ2-7; DNA: TGTGCCAGCAGCGTAACCGGGACAGCCCTCACCGAGCAGTACTTC; CDR3: CASSVTGTALTEQYF
size: NA; D: NA; V: TRBV19; J: TRBJ2-2; DNA: TGTGCCAGTAGTCATGCGGGTGGCACCGGGGAGCTGTTTTTT; CDR3: CASSHAGGTGELFF
size: once; D: NA; V: TRBV5-1; J: TRBJ2-3; DNA: TGCGCCAGCAGCTTGGGACTAGGGTCGTACACAGATACGCAGTATTTT; CDR3: CASSLGLGSYTDTQYF
size: once; D: NA; V: TRBV4-1; J: TRBJ1-4; DNA: TGCGCCAGCAGCCATCTGCCGGCGGGGGGGGAAGAAAAACTGTTTTTT; CDR3: CASSHLPAGGEEKLFF
size: NA; D: NA; V: TRBV3-1/TRBV3-2; J: TRBJ1-1; DNA: TGTGCCAGCAGCCAAGATTTTGAGGGCTGGACTGAAGCTTTCTTT; CDR3: CASSQDFEGWTEAFF
size: NA; D: NA; V: TRBV20-1; J: TRBJ1-2; DNA: TGCAGTGCTAGTACGGGACAAACTTCTGGCTACACCTTC; CDR3: CSASTGQTSGYTF
size: NA; D: NA; V: TRBV6-6; J: TRBJ1-1; DNA: TGTGCCAGCCATTCCCAGAACACTGAAGCTTTCTTT; CDR3: CASHSQNTEAFF
size: NA; D: NA; V: TRBV19; J: TRBJ1-6; DNA: TGTGCCAGTAGTATTCTTACGGGACAAAATAATTCACCCCTCCACTTT; CDR3: CASSILTGQNNSPLHF
size: NA; D: TRBD2; V: TRBV6-4; J: TRBJ2-2; DNA: TGTGCCAGCAGTGACTCGAAAGCGGGGGACACCGGGGAGCTGTTTTTT; CDR3: CASSDSKAGDTGELFF
size: NA; D: TRBD2; V: TRBV7-9; J: TRBJ2-3; DNA: TGTGCCAGCAGCTTAGCCTTAGGGACTAGAGGAGATACGCAGTATTTT; CDR3: CASSLALGTRGDTQYF
size: NA; D: TRBD1; V: TRBV5-5; J: TRBJ1-1; DNA: TGTGCCAGCAGGGACAGGGAGAACACTGAAGCTTTCTTT; CDR3: CASRDRENTEAFF
size: NA; D: NA; V: TRBV28; J: TRBJ1-6; DNA: TGTGCCAGCAGTTTACCACACAATTCACCCCTCCACTTT; CDR3: CASSLPHNSPLHF
size: few; D: NA; V: TRBV30; J: TRBJ1-2; DNA: TGTGCCTGGATGGGAGGGGGCTATGGCTACACCTTC; CDR3: CAWMGGGYGYTF
size: NA; D: NA; V: TRBV20-1; J: TRBJ2-2; DNA: TGCAGTGCCCCCACTCCCGGGGAGCTGTTTTTT; CDR3: CSAPTPGELFF
size: NA; D: TRBD2; V: TRBV13; J: TRBJ2-7; DNA: TGTGCCAGCAGCTTAGCCCGGGGGGTGTCCTACGAGCAGTACTTC; CDR3: CASSLARGVSYEQYF
size: NA; D: TRBD2; V: TRBV27; J: TRBJ2-7; DNA: TGTGCCAGCAGTAATAGCGGGAGTCAAAAGTACGAGCAGTACTTC; CDR3: CASSNSGSQKYEQYF
size: NA; D: NA; V: TRBV27; J: TRBJ2-7; DNA: TGTGCCAGCAGTTCATTGGGGGCAGGCTCCTACGAGCAGTACTTC; CDR3: CASSSLGAGSYEQYF
size: NA; D: TRBD2; V: TRBV27; J: TRBJ2-6; DNA: TGTGCCAGCACGCAAAGGGCGGGAGGCAGCTCTGGGGCCAACGTCCTGACTTTC; CDR3: CASTQRAGGSSGANVLTF
size: NA; D: TRBD1; V: TRBV30; J: TRBJ1-1; DNA: TGTGCCTGGAGCACAGGGGGCACTGAAGCTTTCTTT; CDR3: CAWSTGGTEAFF
size: NA; D: TRBD1; V: TRBV30; J: TRBJ1-2; DNA: TGTGCCTGGAGTGTACTGGGACAGGAGTTTGGCTACACCTTC; CDR3: CAWSVLGQEFGYTF
size: NA; D: NA; V: TRBV27; J: TRBJ1-2; DNA: TGTGCCAGCGGCCCGGCAGGGGCGATTAACTATGGCTACACCTTC; CDR3: CASGPAGAINYGYTF
size: NA; D: NA; V: TRBV3-1/TRBV3-2; J: TRBJ1-2; DNA: TGTGCCAGCAGCCAAGATATCCGGGGTAACTATGGCTACACCTTC; CDR3: CASSQDIRGNYGYTF
size: NA; D: TRBD1; V: TRBV19; J: TRBJ1-2; DNA: TGTGCCAGTAGTATAAGTATGACAGGGGGATATGGCTACACCTTC; CDR3: CASSISMTGGYGYTF
size: few; D: NA; V: TRBV2; J: TRBJ1-3; DNA: TGTGCCAGCAGCAGATTACAGGGAGATAATGGAAACACCATATATTTT; CDR3: CASSRLQGDNGNTIYF
size: NA; D: NA; V: TRBV24-1; J: TRBJ2-5; DNA: TGTGCCACCAGTCCCTCCGGAACAGAAGACCAGGAGACCCAGTACTTC; CDR3: CATSPSGTEDQETQYF
size: NA; D: TRBD2; V: TRBV3-1/TRBV3-2; J: TRBJ2-3; DNA: TGTGCCAGCAGCCCTAGCGGGACCTCAGATACGCAGTATTTT; CDR3: CASSPSGTSDTQYF
size: NA; D: TRBD1; V: TRBV6-5; J: TRBJ2-5; DNA: TGTGCCAGCGGCTCCGGGACAGGGGGCTTTGGGACCCAGTACTTC; CDR3: CASGSGTGGFGTQYF
size: NA; D: NA; V: TRBV11-2; J: TRBJ2-5; DNA: TGTGCCAGCAGCTACCAGGGGACGCAAGAGACCCAGTACTTC; CDR3: CASSYQGTQETQYF
size: NA; D: TRBD1; V: TRBV2; J: TRBJ1-5; DNA: TGTGCCAGCAGTGGGAACAGGGGATTTCAGCCCCAGCATTTT; CDR3: CASSGNRGFQPQHF
size: NA; D: TRBD2; V: TRBV5-5; J: TRBJ2-1; DNA: TGTGCCAGCAGCCCGACATACTTGAGTCTAGCGGCTTACAATGAGCAGTTCTTC; CDR3: CASSPTYLSLAAYNEQFF
size: NA; D: NA; V: TRBV9; J: TRBJ1-5; DNA: TGTGCCAGCAGCGGAGGGAATAGCAATCAGCCCCAGCATTTT; CDR3: CASSGGNSNQPQHF
size: NA; D: TRBD1; V: TRBV6-1; J: TRBJ2-7; DNA: TGTGCCAGCAGCCCCGGACAGGGGGCAAACGAGCAGTACTTC; CDR3: CASSPGQGANEQYF
size: few; D: NA; V: TRBV20-1; J: TRBJ2-5; DNA: TGCAGTGCTAGTACAGCAGTCCAAGAGACCCAGTACTTC; CDR3: CSASTAVQETQYF
size: once; D: NA; V: TRBV5-5; J: TRBJ1-1; DNA: TGTGCCAGCAGCCCGGGCGGGGGTTTCACTGAAGCTTTCTTT; CDR3: CASSPGGGFTEAFF
size: NA; D: TRBD1; V: TRBV11-3; J: TRBJ2-1; DNA: TGTGCCAGCAGCGAGGGACCCAGGGGGGAGCAGTTCTTC; CDR3: CASSEGPRGEQFF
size: NA; D: NA; V: TRBV7-2; J: TRBJ1-3; DNA: TGTGCCAGCAGCTTAGCCTGGGACAATGCTGGAAACACCATATATTTT; CDR3: CASSLAWDNAGNTIYF
size: few; D: NA; V: TRBV12-3/TRBV12-4; J: TRBJ1-5; DNA: TGTGCCAGCAGTTATTTCGATCAGCCCCAGCATTTT; CDR3: CASSYFDQPQHF
size: once; D: NA; V: TRBV5-6; J: TRBJ2-2; DNA: TGTGCCAGCAGCGCCGTCAGGGTAACGAGGACCGGGGAGCTGTTTTTT; CDR3: CASSAVRVTRTGELFF
size: NA; D: TRBD1; V: TRBV27; J: TRBJ1-2; DNA: TGTGCCAGCAGTGGGGACAGGAACTATGGCTACACCTTC; CDR3: CASSGDRNYGYTF
size: NA; D: NA; V: TRBV12-3/TRBV12-4; J: TRBJ1-2; DNA: TGTGCCAGCAGTTTAATACCTAGGGAGGGCTACACCTTC; CDR3: CASSLIPREGYTF
size: few; D: NA; V: TRBV28; J: TRBJ2-4; DNA: TGTGCCAGCAGTTCCCCGCCACTCCTAGCCAAAAACATTCAGTACTTC; CDR3: CASSSPPLLAKNIQYF
size: NA; D: TRBD1; V: TRBV7-9; J: TRBJ1-4; DNA: TGTGCCAGCAGCCACGACAGGGGCGCTGAAAAACTGTTTTTT; CDR3: CASSHDRGAEKLFF